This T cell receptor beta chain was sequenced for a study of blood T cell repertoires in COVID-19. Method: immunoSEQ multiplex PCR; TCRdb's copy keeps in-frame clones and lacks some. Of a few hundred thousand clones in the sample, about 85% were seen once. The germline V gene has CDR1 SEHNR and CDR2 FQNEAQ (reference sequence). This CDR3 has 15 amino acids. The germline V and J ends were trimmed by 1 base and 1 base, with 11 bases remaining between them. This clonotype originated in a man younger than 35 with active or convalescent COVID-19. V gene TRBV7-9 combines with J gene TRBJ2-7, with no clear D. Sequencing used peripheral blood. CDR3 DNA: TGTGCCAGCAGCTTAGACCGTTCCGGTTCCTACGAGCAGTACTTC. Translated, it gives CASSLDRSGSYEQYF.